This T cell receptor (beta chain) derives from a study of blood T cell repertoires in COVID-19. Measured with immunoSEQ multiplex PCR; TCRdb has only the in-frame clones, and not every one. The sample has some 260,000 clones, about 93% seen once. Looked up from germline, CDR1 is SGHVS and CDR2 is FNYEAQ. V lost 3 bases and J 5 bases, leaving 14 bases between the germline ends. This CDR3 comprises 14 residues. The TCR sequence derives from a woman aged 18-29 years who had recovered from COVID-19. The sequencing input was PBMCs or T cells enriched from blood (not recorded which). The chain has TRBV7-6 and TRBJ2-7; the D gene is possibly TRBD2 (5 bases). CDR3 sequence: CASSFRMRRDEQYF. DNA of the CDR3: TGTGCCAGCAGCTTCCGGATGCGGCGGGACGAGCAGTACTTC.